Each of the 7 T cell receptor beta chains below was sequenced from the same sample in a study of OX40 agonist ivuxolimab in advanced cancers. Clones were sequenced by immunoSEQ multiplex PCR, and TCRdb holds only the in-frame ones, with some missing. The sample shows around 72,000 clones, roughly 88% of them seen only once. The source material was CD4+ or CD8+ T cells sorted from blood, sampled in a trial of the OX40 agonist ivuxolimab. The receptors here all came from an adult with an advanced solid tumor such as melanoma, head and neck, liver or kidney cancer.

The chain uses TRBV11-3 and TRBJ2-6; no firm D call. Between the trimmed V and J ends, which lost 11 bases and 1 base, there was a span of 3 bases. CDR3 length: 11 amino acids. Germline values: CDR1 SGHNT, CDR2 YENEEA. CDR3 nucleotides: TGTGCCGTTTCTGGGGCCAACGTCCTGACTTTC. This translates into CAVSGANVLTF.

The J gene is TRBJ2-5, the V gene TRBV7-8, with 11 nucleotides matching TRBD2. The junction had 16 bases not matched to a gene; V was cut back by 5 bases and J by 5 bases. This CDR3 has 18 residues. The germline V gene encodes CDR1 SGHVS and CDR2 FQNEAQ. This chain's CDR3 is CASSARTGTSGSGETQYF. CDR3 DNA sequence: TGTGCCAGCAGCGCTCGGACAGGAACTAGCGGGAGTGGGGAGACCCAGTACTTC.

This chain connects TRBV28 to TRBJ1-2; a possible D gene is TRBD1 (5 bases). The CDR3 extends over 14 amino acids. Trimming took 6 bases from V and 0 from J, leaving 11 bases between them. CDR1 and CDR2 (germline): MDHEN, SYDVKM. CDR3: CASRPGTANYGYTF. The CDR3 DNA is TGTGCCAGCAGACCTGGGACGGCTAACTATGGCTACACCTTC.

The chain links TRBV7-9 to TRBJ1-3; weak D call: TRBD1 (5 bases). In germline, CDR1 is SEHNR, CDR2 FQNEAQ (reference sequence). Between the trimmed V and J ends, which lost 3 bases and 2 bases, there was a span of 17 bases. CDR3 length: 17 amino acids. CDR3 DNA sequence: TGTGCCAGCAGCTTTGGGGCCTCGGGCGGCCCTGGAAACACCATATATTTT. It codes for CASSFGASGGPGNTIYF.

This chain uses TRBV6-1 with TRBJ1-2; possible D gene TRBD1, 6 bases. V was pared by 6 bases and J by 5 bases, with 19 bases between. This CDR3 region has 15 residues. Germline V gene sequence: CDR1 MNHNS, CDR2 SASEGT. DNA for the CDR3: TGTGCCAGCAGACGTCCAGGGGAGGCCAATTATGGCTACACCTTC. This translates into CASRRPGEANYGYTF.

The chain is built from TRBV5-4 and TRBJ1-3; D remains ambiguous. Trimming removed 4 bases at V and 3 bases at J, with 14 bases between. Germline V lookup: CDR1 SGHNT, CDR2 YYREEE (reference sequence). The CDR3 has 15 residues. This CDR3 is CASSQAEEGGNTIYF. The DNA for the CDR3 is TGTGCCAGCAGCCAGGCCGAGGAAGGTGGAAACACCATATATTTT.

The chain uses TRBV19 and TRBJ2-7; a possible D gene is TRBD1 (6 bases). V was shortened by 4 bases and J by 6 bases, with 13 bases between the two germline ends. This CDR3 comprises 13 residues. Germline V gene lookup returns CDR1 LNHDA and CDR2 SQIVND (reference sequence). CDR3 amino acids: CASSTKQGSEQYF. CDR3 nucleotide sequence: TGTGCCAGTAGTACGAAACAGGGATCCGAGCAGTACTTC.